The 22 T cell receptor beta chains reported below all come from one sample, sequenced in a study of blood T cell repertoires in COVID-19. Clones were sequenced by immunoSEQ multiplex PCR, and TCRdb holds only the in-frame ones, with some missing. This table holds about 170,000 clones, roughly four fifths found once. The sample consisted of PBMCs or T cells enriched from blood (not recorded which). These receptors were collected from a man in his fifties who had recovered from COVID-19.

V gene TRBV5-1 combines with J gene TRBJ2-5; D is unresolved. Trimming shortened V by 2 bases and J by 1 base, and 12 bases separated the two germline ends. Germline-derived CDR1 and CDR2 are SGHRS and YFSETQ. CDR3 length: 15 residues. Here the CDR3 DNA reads TGCGCCAGCAGCTTTTCTCCCCCTCCCCAAGAGACCCAGTACTTC. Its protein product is CASSFSPPPQETQYF.

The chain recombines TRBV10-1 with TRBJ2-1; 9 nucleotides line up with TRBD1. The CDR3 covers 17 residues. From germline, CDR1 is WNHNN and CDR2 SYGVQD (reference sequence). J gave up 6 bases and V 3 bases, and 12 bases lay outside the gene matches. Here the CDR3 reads CASSDLPVQGAGNEQFF. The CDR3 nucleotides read TGCGCCAGCAGTGACCTTCCCGTACAGGGGGCGGGCAATGAGCAGTTCTTC.

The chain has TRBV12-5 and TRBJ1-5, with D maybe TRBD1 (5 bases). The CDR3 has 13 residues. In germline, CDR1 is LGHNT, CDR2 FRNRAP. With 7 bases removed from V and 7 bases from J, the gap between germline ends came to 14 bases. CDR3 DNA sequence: TGTGCTAGTGCCAGAAGTGGGGGGCAGCCCCAGCATTTT. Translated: CASARSGGQPQHF.

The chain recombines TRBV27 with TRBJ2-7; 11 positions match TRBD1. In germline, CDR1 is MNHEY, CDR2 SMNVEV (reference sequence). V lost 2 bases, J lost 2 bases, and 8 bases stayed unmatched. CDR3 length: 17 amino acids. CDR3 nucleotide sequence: TGTGCCAGCAGTTTACTCGCCGCGGGACAGGGGGCCTACGAGCAGTACTTC. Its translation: CASSLLAAGQGAYEQYF.

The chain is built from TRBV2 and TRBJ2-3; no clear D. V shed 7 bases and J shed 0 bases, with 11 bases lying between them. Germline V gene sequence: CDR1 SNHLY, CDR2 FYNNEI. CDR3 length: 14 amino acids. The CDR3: CASTQRLSTDTQYF. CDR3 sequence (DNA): TGTGCCAGCACCCAAAGACTCAGCACAGATACGCAGTATTTT. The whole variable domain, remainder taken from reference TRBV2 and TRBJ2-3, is EPEVTQTPSHQVTQMGQEVILRCVPISNHLYFYWYRQILGQKVEFLVSFYNNEISEKSEIFDDQFSVERPDGSNFTLKIRSTKLEDSAMYFCASTQRLSTDTQYFGPGTRLTVL.

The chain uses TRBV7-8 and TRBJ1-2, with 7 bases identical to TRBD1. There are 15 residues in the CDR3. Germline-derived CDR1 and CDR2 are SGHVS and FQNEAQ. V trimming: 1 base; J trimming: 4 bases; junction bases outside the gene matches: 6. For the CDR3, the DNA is TGTGCCAGCAGCTTAGTGGCGACAGGGCTCTATGGCTACACCTTC. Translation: CASSLVATGLYGYTF.

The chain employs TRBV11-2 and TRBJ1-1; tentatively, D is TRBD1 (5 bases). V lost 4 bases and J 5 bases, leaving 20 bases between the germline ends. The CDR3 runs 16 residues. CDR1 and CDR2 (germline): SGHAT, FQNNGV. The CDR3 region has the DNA TGTGCCAGCAGCTCGAACCCCCCAGGGAAGGGAACTGAAGCTTTCTTT. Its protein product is CASSSNPPGKGTEAFF.

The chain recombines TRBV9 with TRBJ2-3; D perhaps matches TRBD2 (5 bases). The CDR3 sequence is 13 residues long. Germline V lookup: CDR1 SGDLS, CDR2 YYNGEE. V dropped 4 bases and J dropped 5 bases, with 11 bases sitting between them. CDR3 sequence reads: CASSPTGRDTQYF. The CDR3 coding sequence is TGTGCCAGCAGCCCCACTGGGAGAGATACGCAGTATTTT.

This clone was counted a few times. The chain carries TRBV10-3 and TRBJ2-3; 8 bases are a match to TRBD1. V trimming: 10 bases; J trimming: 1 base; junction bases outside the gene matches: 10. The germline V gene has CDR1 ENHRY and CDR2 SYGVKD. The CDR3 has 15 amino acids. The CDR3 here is CATLNAGQGTDTQYF. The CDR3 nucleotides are TGTGCCACCCTAAACGCGGGACAGGGCACAGATACGCAGTATTTT.

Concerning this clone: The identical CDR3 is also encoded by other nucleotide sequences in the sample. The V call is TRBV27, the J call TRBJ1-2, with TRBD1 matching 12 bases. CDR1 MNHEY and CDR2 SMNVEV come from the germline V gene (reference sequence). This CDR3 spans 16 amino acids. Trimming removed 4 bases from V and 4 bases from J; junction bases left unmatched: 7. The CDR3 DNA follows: TGTGCCAGCAGTTCGGGGACAGGGGGCGCCGGCTATGGCTACACCTTC. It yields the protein CASSSGTGGAGYGYTF.

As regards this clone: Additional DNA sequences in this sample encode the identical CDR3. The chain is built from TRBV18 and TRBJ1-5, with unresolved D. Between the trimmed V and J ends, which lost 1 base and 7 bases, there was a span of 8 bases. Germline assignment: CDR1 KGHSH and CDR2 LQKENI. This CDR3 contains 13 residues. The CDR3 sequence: CASSPQGGQPQHF. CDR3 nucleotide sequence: TGTGCCAGCTCACCACAGGGCGGGCAGCCCCAGCATTTT.

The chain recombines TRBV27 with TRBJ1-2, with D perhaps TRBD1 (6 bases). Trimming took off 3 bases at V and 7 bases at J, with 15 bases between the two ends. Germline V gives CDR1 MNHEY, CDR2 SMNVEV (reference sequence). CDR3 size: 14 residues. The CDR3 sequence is CASSFAGVVSGYTF. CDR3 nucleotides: TGTGCCAGCAGTTTTGCAGGGGTCGTGAGTGGCTACACCTTC.

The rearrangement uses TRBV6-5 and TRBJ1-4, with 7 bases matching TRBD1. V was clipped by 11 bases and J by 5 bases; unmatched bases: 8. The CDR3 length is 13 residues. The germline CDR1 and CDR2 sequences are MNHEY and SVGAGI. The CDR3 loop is CAGRGTANEKLFF. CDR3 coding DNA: TGTGCCGGTCGGGGGACAGCGAATGAAAAACTGTTTTTT.

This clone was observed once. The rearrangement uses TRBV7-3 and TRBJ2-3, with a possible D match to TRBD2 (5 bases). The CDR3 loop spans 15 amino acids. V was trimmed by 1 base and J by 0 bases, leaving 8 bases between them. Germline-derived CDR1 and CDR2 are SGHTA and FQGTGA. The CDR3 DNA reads TGTGCCAGCAGCTTAATGCTAGCTAGCACAGATACGCAGTATTTT. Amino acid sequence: CASSLMLASTDTQYF.

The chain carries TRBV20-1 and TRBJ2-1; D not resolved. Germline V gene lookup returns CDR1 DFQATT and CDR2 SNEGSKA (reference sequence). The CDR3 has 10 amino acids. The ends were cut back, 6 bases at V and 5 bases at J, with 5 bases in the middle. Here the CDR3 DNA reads TGCAGTGCAACTAACAATGAGCAGTTCTTC. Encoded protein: CSATNNEQFF.

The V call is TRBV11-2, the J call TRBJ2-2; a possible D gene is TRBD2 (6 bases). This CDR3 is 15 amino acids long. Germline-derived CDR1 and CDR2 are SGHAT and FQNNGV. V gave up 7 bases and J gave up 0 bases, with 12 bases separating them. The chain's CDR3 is CASIRGSTNTGELFF. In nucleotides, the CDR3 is TGTGCCAGCATACGGGGGTCCACGAACACCGGGGAGCTGTTTTTT.

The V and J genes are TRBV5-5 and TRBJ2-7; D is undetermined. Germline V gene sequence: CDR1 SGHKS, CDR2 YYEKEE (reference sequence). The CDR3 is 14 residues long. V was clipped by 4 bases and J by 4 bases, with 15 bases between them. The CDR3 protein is CASSREMLEYEQYF. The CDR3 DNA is TGTGCCAGCAGCCGAGAAATGCTAGAGTACGAGCAGTACTTC.

The CDR3 DNA follows: TGTGCCAGTCTACGGGAGTTCAATCAGCCCCAGCATTTT. Encoded protein: CASLREFNQPQHF. The chain combines TRBV2 with TRBJ1-5; D not resolved. Germline V gives CDR1 SNHLY, CDR2 FYNNEI. With 9 bases removed from V and 3 bases from J, the gap between germline ends came to 12 bases. CDR3 size: 13 residues.

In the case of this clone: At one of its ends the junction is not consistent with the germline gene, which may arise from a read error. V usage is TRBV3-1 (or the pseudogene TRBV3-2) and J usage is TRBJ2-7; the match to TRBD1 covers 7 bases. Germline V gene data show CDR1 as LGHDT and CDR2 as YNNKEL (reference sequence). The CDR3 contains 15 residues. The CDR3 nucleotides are TGTGCCAGCAGCGAAGACAGGGTAGGCGCCTACGAGCAGTACTTC. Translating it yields CASSEDRVGAYEQYF.

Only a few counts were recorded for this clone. In DNA, the CDR3 is TGTGCCAGCAGGTTAGGCGGGGGGGCAGATACGCAGTATTTT. Its translation: CASRLGGGADTQYF. This chain connects TRBV4-2 to TRBJ2-3; 9 positions agree with TRBD2. The CDR3 is made up of 14 amino acids. Germline V gives CDR1 LGHNA, CDR2 YNFKEQ. J gave up 4 bases and V 6 bases, and 5 bases lay outside the gene matches.

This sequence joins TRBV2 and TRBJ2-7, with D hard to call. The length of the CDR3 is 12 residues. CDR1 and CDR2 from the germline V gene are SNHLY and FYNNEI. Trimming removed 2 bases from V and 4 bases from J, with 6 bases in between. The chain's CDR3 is CASSEPQYEQYF. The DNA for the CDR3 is TGTGCCAGCAGTGAACCGCAGTACGAGCAGTACTTC.

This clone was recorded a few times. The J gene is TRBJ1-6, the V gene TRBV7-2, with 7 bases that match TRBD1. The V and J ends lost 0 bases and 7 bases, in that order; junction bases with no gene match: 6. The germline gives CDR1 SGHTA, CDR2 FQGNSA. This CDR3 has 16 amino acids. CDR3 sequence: CASSLAGAGGNSPLHF. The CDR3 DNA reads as TGTGCCAGCAGCTTAGCGGGGGCAGGGGGAAATTCACCCCTCCACTTT.